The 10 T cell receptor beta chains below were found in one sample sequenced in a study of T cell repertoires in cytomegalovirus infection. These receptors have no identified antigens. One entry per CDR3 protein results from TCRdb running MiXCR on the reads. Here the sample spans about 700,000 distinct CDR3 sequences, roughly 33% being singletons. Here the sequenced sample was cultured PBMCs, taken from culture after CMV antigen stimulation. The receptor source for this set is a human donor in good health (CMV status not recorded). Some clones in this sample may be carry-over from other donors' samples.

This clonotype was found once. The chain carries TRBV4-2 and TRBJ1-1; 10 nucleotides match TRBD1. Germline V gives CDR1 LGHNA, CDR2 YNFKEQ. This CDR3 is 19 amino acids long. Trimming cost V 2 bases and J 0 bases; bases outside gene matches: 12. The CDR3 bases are TGTGCCAGCAGCCAAATCCGACAGGGGGCGGGTTTGATGAACACTGAAGCTTTCTTT. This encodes CASSQIRQGAGLMNTEAFF.

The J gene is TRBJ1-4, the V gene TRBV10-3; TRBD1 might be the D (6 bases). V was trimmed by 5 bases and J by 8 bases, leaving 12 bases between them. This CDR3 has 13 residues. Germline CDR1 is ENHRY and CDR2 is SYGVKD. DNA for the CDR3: TGTGCCATCAGTAAAACAGGGTCCGAAAAACTGTTTTTT. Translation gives CAISKTGSEKLFF.

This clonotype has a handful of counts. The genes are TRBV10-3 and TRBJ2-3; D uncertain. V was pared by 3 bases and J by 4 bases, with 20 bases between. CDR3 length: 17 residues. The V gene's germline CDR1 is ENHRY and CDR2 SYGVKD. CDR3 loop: CAISEFAALASADTQYF. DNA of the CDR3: TGTGCCATCAGTGAATTCGCCGCCTTGGCCAGCGCAGATACGCAGTATTTT.

The DNA of the CDR3 is TGCAGTGCTATAGCCCTTCGGGACATCTATGGCTACACCTTC. This translates into CSAIALRDIYGYTF. The chain couples TRBV20-1 to TRBJ1-2, with D possibly TRBD1 on 6 matching bases. Trimming left V 4 bases short and J 4 bases short, with 16 bases between. The germline CDR1 and CDR2 sequences are DFQATT and SNEGSKA (reference sequence). CDR3 length: 14 residues.

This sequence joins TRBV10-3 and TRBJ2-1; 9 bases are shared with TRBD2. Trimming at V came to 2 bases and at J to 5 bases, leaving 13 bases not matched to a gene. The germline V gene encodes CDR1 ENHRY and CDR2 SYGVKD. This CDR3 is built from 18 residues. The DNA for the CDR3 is TGTGCCATCAGTGAGATAGCGGGAGTCACTCCGGGGGACAATGAGCAGTTCTTC. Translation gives CAISEIAGVTPGDNEQFF.

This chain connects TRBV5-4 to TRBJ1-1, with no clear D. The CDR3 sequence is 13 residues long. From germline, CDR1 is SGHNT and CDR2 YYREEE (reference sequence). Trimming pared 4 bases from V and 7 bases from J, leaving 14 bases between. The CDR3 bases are TGTGCCAGCAGCCCACCTAGGACGGGTGAAGCTTTCTTT. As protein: CASSPPRTGEAFF.

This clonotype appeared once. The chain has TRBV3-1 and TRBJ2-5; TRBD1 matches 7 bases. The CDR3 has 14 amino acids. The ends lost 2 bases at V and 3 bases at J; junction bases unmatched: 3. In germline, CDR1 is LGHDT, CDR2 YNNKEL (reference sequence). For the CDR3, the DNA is TGTGCCAGCAGCCAAAGGGGGCTAAAAGAGACCCAGTACTTC. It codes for CASSQRGLKETQYF.

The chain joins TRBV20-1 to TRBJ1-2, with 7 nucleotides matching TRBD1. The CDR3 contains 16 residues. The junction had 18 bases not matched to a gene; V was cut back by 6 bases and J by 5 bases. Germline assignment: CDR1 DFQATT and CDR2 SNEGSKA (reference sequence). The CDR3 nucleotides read TGCAGTGCCCCGGGGTCCGGCGCGGACAGGCATTATGGCTACACCTTC. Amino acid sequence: CSAPGSGADRHYGYTF.

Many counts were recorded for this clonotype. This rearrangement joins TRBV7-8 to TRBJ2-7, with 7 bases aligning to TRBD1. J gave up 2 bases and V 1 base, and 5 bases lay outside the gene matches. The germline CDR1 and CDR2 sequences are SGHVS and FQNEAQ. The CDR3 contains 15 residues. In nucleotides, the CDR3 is TGTGCCAGCAGCTTAGGAAGGGGGCAGACCTACGAGCAGTACTTC. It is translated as CASSLGRGQTYEQYF.

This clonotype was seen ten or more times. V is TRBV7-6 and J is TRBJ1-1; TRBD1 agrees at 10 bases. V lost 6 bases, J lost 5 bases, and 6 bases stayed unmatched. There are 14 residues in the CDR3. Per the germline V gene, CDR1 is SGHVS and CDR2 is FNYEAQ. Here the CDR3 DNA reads TGTGCCAGCAGTTTGACAGGGGGCTGGACTGAAGCTTTCTTT. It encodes CASSLTGGWTEAFF. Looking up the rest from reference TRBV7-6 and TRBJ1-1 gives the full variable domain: GAGVSQSPRYKVTKRGQDVALRCDPISGHVSLYWYRQALGQGPEFLTYFNYEAQQDKSGLPNDRFSAERPEGSISTLTIQRTEQRDSAMYRCASSLTGGWTEAFFGQGTRLTVV.